The next 31 T cell receptor beta chains were all read from a single sample in a study of shared clonotypes between healthy human individuals (dated by TCRdb to 2019 to 2021). Library prep was done by the immunoSEQ multiplex PCR assay. This immuneACCESS table, as held by TCRdb, lists in-frame sequences with V and J called but not all clones. Of the missing ones, under half trace to an unresolved V gene in checked studies; the others have no known cause. Here the sample has approximately 1,000,000 clones; about 80% occur a single time. The ten largest clonotypes hold almost 0.9% of the sample. Sequenced: memory CD4+ T cells from PBMCs. The sample's cell subset or site label, in plain terms: CD45RA-negative fraction. Every receptor here comes from a man aged 18 to 30 in good health. Some clones in this sample may be carry-over from other donors' samples.

J is TRBJ2-3 and V is TRBV29-1; D possibly matches TRBD1 or TRBD2 (7 bases each). This CDR3 is 13 amino acids long. CDR1 and CDR2 (germline): SQVTM, ANQGSEA. Trimming shortened V by 6 bases and J by 5 bases, and 15 bases separated the two germline ends. The CDR3 spells CSVQTGRGDTQYF. In DNA, the CDR3 is TGCAGCGTCCAGACAGGGAGGGGAGATACGCAGTATTTT.

The chain recombines TRBV18 with TRBJ1-2, with 8 positions matching TRBD1. Losses at the gene ends were 5 bases for V and 13 bases for J; bases not matched to a gene: 6. CDR3 length: 11 residues. Germline V gene data show CDR1 as KGHSH and CDR2 as LQKENI. The CDR3 DNA reads as TGTGCCAGCTCAACGGGACAGGCGGCCACCTTC. The encoded protein is CASSTGQAATF.

The CDR3 coding sequence is TGCGCCAGCAGCCAAGTCGCCGTGAGGACAGGGGGCGATGAGCAGTACTTC. Protein: CASSQVAVRTGGDEQYF. The chain links TRBV4-1 to TRBJ2-7; 11 nucleotides align to TRBD1. V was pared by 1 base and J by 7 bases, with 12 bases of the junction left unmatched. The CDR3 is 17 amino acids. Germline CDR1 is MGHRA and CDR2 is YSYEKL.

The rearrangement links TRBV7-9 to TRBJ2-3; D unclear. The CDR3 loop spans 13 amino acids. The V gene lost 5 bases and the J gene lost 4 bases, with 10 bases spanning the gap. Germline CDR1 SEHNR, CDR2 FQNEAQ (reference sequence). The CDR3 spells CASSRRGADTQYF. For the CDR3, the DNA is TGTGCCAGCAGCCGGCGTGGCGCAGATACGCAGTATTTT.

The chain combines TRBV2 with TRBJ2-7, with TRBD1 matching over 7 bases. Germline-derived CDR1 and CDR2 are SNHLY and FYNNEI. Germline trimming cut 6 bases from V and 2 bases from J; bases unmatched to any gene: 7. The CDR3 length is 14 residues. The CDR3 bases are TGTGCCAGCAGCCCCAACAGGGGACCCTACGAGCAGTACTTC. Its translation: CASSPNRGPYEQYF.

The DNA for the CDR3 is TGTGCCAGCAGCTTAAGTTCGGGACGGACCTACGAGCAGTACTTC. Its protein product is CASSLSSGRTYEQYF. This rearrangement joins TRBV7-3 to TRBJ2-7; D tentatively fits TRBD1 or TRBD2 (5 bases each). The CDR3 is made up of 15 amino acids. V was shortened by 1 base and J by 2 bases, with 12 bases between the two germline ends. Per germline, CDR1 SGHTA and CDR2 FQGTGA.

This clone occurred a few times. This same CDR3 is encoded by further DNA sequences in the sample. The V call is TRBV28, the J call TRBJ1-2; no firm D call. In germline, CDR1 is MDHEN, CDR2 SYDVKM. V gave up 2 bases and J gave up 5 bases, with 6 bases separating them. This CDR3 has 12 amino acids. CDR3 sequence: CASSLNGYGYTF. The CDR3 DNA reads as TGTGCCAGCAGTTTAAACGGTTATGGCTACACCTTC.

The gene calls are TRBV2 and TRBJ2-3; a possible D gene is TRBD2 (6 bases). CDR1 SNHLY and CDR2 FYNNEI come from the germline V gene. The CDR3 has 14 amino acids. The V end was cut by 3 bases, the J end by 1 base, with 8 bases between. The CDR3 reads CASSDGGGTDTQYF. CDR3 coding DNA: TGTGCCAGCAGTGATGGCGGGGGCACAGATACGCAGTATTTT.

The chain joins TRBV5-6 to TRBJ1-5; D unclear. This CDR3 region has 14 residues. Trimming took off 4 bases at V and 11 bases at J, with 19 bases between the two ends. Per germline, CDR1 SGHDT and CDR2 YYEEEE. CDR3 DNA: TGTGCCAGCAGCACATACGGAGGCATGCAGTCCCAGCATTTT. Translating gives CASSTYGGMQSQHF.

The chain carries TRBV18 and TRBJ2-3; the match to TRBD2 covers 7 bases. Germline CDR1 and CDR2: KGHSH and LQKENI. The CDR3 runs 14 residues. V shed 2 bases, J shed 5 bases, and the junction held 4 bases outside the gene matches. The CDR3 nucleotides are TGTGCCAGCTCACCAGTCGGGGGGAGAGATACGCAGTATTTT. It yields the protein CASSPVGGRDTQYF.

This clone was detected once. The sample holds other DNA sequences that translate to the same CDR3. The gene calls are TRBV2 and TRBJ2-2, with 12 bases lining up with TRBD2. Germline assignment: CDR1 SNHLY and CDR2 FYNNEI. The V segment lost 4 bases and the J segment 4 bases; nucleotides outside the gene matches: 1. This CDR3 contains 15 residues. The CDR3 loop reads CASSGTSGTTGELFF. The CDR3 coding sequence is TGTGCCAGCAGTGGGACTAGCGGGACCACCGGGGAGCTGTTTTTT. The complete variable domain, with remaining parts taken from reference TRBV2 and TRBJ2-2, reads EPEVTQTPSHQVTQMGQEVILRCVPISNHLYFYWYRQILGQKVEFLVSFYNNEISEKSEIFDDQFSVERPDGSNFTLKIRSTKLEDSAMYFCASSGTSGTTGELFFGEGSRLTVL.

V gene TRBV30 combines with J gene TRBJ1-3; D remains ambiguous. Trimming removed 1 base from V and 4 bases from J, with 5 bases in between. There are 12 residues in the CDR3. CDR1 GTSNPN and CDR2 SVGIG come from the germline V gene (reference sequence). CDR3: CAWSATGNTIYF. The CDR3 bases are TGTGCCTGGAGTGCGACAGGAAACACCATATATTTT.

This clone was seen a single time. This chain joins TRBV28 and TRBJ1-5; D not resolved. Germline CDR1 and CDR2: MDHEN and SYDVKM. This CDR3 comprises 14 residues. Trimming stripped 4 bases from V and 6 bases from J, with 13 bases between. The CDR3 sequence: CASSSTPGSQPQHF. Written as DNA, the CDR3 is TGTGCCAGCAGTTCGACACCGGGGAGTCAGCCCCAGCATTTT.

This clone was counted a few times. This chain uses TRBV5-8 with TRBJ2-5; no reliable D call. The CDR3 is made up of 12 amino acids. Germline V gene sequence: CDR1 SGHTS, CDR2 YDEGEE. V dropped 8 bases and J dropped 5 bases, with 13 bases sitting between them. CDR3 DNA sequence: TGTGCCAGTGTCTGGGGTGCCGAGACCCAGTACTTC. It encodes CASVWGAETQYF.

A few counts support this clone. The chain joins TRBV5-4 to TRBJ2-7; 9 bases map to TRBD2. Germline V gene data show CDR1 as SGHNT and CDR2 as YYREEE (reference sequence). The CDR3 sequence is 18 residues long. With 1 base clipped from V and 1 base from J, the junction kept 12 bases outside the gene matches. CDR3 sequence (DNA): TGTGCCAGCAGCTTGTCCAAGCAGACGGCGGGAGGGTCCTACGAGCAGTACTTC. Translating gives CASSLSKQTAGGSYEQYF.

The genes are TRBV5-1 and TRBJ2-7, with 7 bases matching TRBD2. Germline CDR1 and CDR2: SGHRS and YFSETQ. The CDR3 consists of 15 residues. V shed 0 bases, J shed 7 bases, and the junction held 10 bases outside the gene matches. The CDR3 spells CASSLDGGIVSEQYF. The CDR3 DNA reads TGCGCCAGCAGCTTGGACGGGGGGATAGTTTCGGAGCAGTACTTC.

This rearrangement joins TRBV6-5 to TRBJ2-1, with TRBD2 matching over 8 bases. V was pared by 2 bases and J by 7 bases, with 10 bases of the junction left unmatched. Germline V gene sequence: CDR1 MNHEY, CDR2 SVGAGI. The CDR3 contains 16 residues. CDR3 nucleotides: TGTGCCAGCAGTTACGTAACTAGCGGAGGTGGGAATGAGCAGTTCTTC. Encoded protein: CASSYVTSGGGNEQFF.

This chain links TRBV5-1 with TRBJ2-5, with D perhaps TRBD1 (6 bases). Gene TRBJ2-7 matches the end of the DNA better, so the J call may be wrong. The CDR3 has 15 residues. Germline V gives CDR1 SGHRS, CDR2 YFSETQ. The CDR3 DNA reads TGCGCCAGCAGCTTGGGCCCAGGGGACATCTACGAGCAGTACTTC. This sequence encodes CASSLGPGDIYEQYF.

A note on this clone: A much larger clone is a single base away; this may be a read error. This CDR3 is also generated by other DNA sequences in the sample. CDR3 nucleotide sequence: TGTGCCAGCAGTTTAGGGGGGAACACCGGGGAGCTGTTTTTT. Its translation: CASSLGGNTGELFF. This chain joins TRBV28 and TRBJ2-2; TRBD1 or TRBD2 may be the D gene (5 bases each). Trimming pared 2 bases from V and 1 base from J, leaving 5 bases between. The germline V gene encodes CDR1 MDHEN and CDR2 SYDVKM. The CDR3 consists of 14 residues. Combining the CDR3 with reference TRBV28 and TRBJ2-2 gives the whole variable domain DVKVTQSSRYLVKRTGEKVFLECVQDMDHENMFWYRQDPGLGLRLIYFSYDVKMKEKGDIPEGYSVSREKKERFSLILESASTNQTSMYLCASSLGGNTGELFFGEGSRLTVL.

This clone was counted ten times or more. Distinct nucleotide sequences in the sample also encode this CDR3. The chain joins TRBV7-9 to TRBJ1-4; D might be TRBD1 (5 bases). CDR3 length: 15 residues. Looked up from germline, CDR1 is SEHNR and CDR2 is FQNEAQ (reference sequence). With 4 bases removed from V and 0 bases from J, the gap between germline ends came to 9 bases. The CDR3 region has the DNA TGTGCCAGCAGCTCACGACAGCCAACTAATGAAAAACTGTTTTTT. Translated, it gives CASSSRQPTNEKLFF.

The chain employs TRBV7-9 and TRBJ2-6, with 8 positions matching TRBD1. The CDR3 consists of 14 residues. V trimming: 5 bases; J trimming: 9 bases; junction bases outside the gene matches: 6. Germline V lookup: CDR1 SEHNR, CDR2 FQNEAQ (reference sequence). The CDR3: CASSPTGVGNVLTF. The CDR3, as DNA: TGTGCCAGCAGCCCGACAGGGGTTGGCAACGTCCTGACTTTC.

The J gene is TRBJ2-7, the V gene TRBV30, with D uncertain. CDR3 length: 11 amino acids. Trimming stripped 2 bases from V and 3 bases from J, with 5 bases between. Germline V lookup: CDR1 GTSNPN, CDR2 SVGIG (reference sequence). DNA for the CDR3: TGTGCCTGGAGTAGTCTCTACGAGCAGTACTTC. It translates to CAWSSLYEQYF.

The chain couples TRBV18 to TRBJ2-3; 14 bases match TRBD2. J gave up 3 bases and V 5 bases, and 4 bases lay outside the gene matches. This CDR3 has 16 amino acids. Germline lookup yields CDR1 KGHSH and CDR2 LQKENI. Here the CDR3 reads CASSAGTSGSTDTQYF. The CDR3 DNA reads as TGTGCCAGCTCAGCCGGGACTAGCGGGAGTACAGATACGCAGTATTTT.

Comments on this clone: Other DNA sequences in the same sample also yield this CDR3. V usage is TRBV5-1 and J usage is TRBJ2-5; D is unresolved. Germline values: CDR1 SGHRS, CDR2 YFSETQ. The CDR3 length is 13 residues. Trimming shortened V by 0 bases and J by 3 bases, and 6 bases separated the two germline ends. CDR3 DNA: TGCGCCAGCAGCTTGGCAGTAGAAGAGACCCAGTACTTC. This sequence encodes CASSLAVEETQYF. Supplemented by reference TRBV5-1 and TRBJ2-5, the full variable domain reads KAGVTQTPRYLIKTRGQQVTLSCSPISGHRSVSWYQQTPGQGLQFLFEYFSETQRNKGNFPGRFSGRQFSNSRSEMNVSTLELGDSALYLCASSLAVEETQYFGPGTRLLVL.

The rearrangement joins TRBV15 to TRBJ2-7, with D unresolved. The germline V and J ends were trimmed by 0 bases and 6 bases, with 9 bases remaining between them. CDR1 is LNHNV and CDR2 is YYDKDF in the germline V gene (reference sequence). The CDR3 has 13 residues. In nucleotides, the CDR3 is TGTGCCACCAGCAGAGATCGCCCGAGCGAGCAGTACTTC. Its protein product is CATSRDRPSEQYF.

Comment on this clone: Relative to the germline gene, one junction end is altered; a read error may explain this. The genes are TRBV18 and TRBJ1-5, with 7 positions matching TRBD1. CDR3 size: 15 residues. Germline-derived CDR1 and CDR2 are KGHSH and LQKENI. DNA of the CDR3: TGTGCCAGCTCACCACTTGGGGACAGCAGTCAGCCCCAGCATTTT. Amino acid sequence: CASSPLGDSSQPQHF.

This chain links TRBV5-1 with TRBJ2-5; D gene uncertain. This CDR3 has 15 amino acids. CDR1 and CDR2 (germline): SGHRS, YFSETQ. Trimming left V 0 bases short and J 5 bases short, with 14 bases between. CDR3 sequence: CASSLALVGSETQYF. CDR3 DNA: TGCGCCAGCAGCTTGGCCCTGGTTGGATCGGAGACCCAGTACTTC.

The chain is built from TRBV18 and TRBJ2-7, with unresolved D. Looked up from germline, CDR1 is KGHSH and CDR2 is LQKENI. Deletions cut 3 bases from V and 3 bases from J, with 6 bases between. This CDR3 spans 12 amino acids. CDR3 amino acids: CASSPTIYEQYF. In nucleotides, the CDR3 is TGTGCCAGCTCACCCACAATCTACGAGCAGTACTTC. Drawing the rest from reference TRBV18 and TRBJ2-7, the complete variable domain is NAGVMQNPRHLVRRRGQEARLRCSPMKGHSHVYWYRQLPEEGLKFMVYLQKENIIDESGMPKERFSAEFPKEGPSILRIQQVVRGDSAAYFCASSPTIYEQYFGPGTRLTVT.

The chain recombines TRBV7-3 with TRBJ2-1; perhaps TRBD2 as D (6 bases). V was clipped by 2 bases and J by 3 bases, with 11 bases between them. CDR3 length: 15 residues. Germline values: CDR1 SGHTA, CDR2 FQGTGA. The CDR3 DNA follows: TGTGCCAGCAGCTTATTCGGCGGGGTCTACAATGAGCAGTTCTTC. It specifies CASSLFGGVYNEQFF.

For this clone: Other DNA sequences in the sample encode the same CDR3. This chain joins TRBV5-1 and TRBJ2-2; unclear D gene. CDR1 is SGHRS, CDR2 YFSETQ, per germline. V dropped 0 bases and J dropped 5 bases, with 5 bases sitting between them. The CDR3 covers 13 residues. In nucleotides, the CDR3 is TGCGCCAGCAGCTTGGAGAGAACCGGGGAGCTGTTTTTT. It codes for CASSLERTGELFF.

This clone showed up just once. The genes are TRBV5-6 and TRBJ2-2; D is uncertain. In germline, CDR1 is SGHDT, CDR2 YYEEEE. The CDR3 covers 12 residues. Trimming left V 0 bases short and J 9 bases short, with 6 bases between. Here the CDR3 reads CASSLGRWELFF. CDR3 coding DNA: TGTGCCAGCAGCTTGGGAAGATGGGAGCTGTTTTTT.